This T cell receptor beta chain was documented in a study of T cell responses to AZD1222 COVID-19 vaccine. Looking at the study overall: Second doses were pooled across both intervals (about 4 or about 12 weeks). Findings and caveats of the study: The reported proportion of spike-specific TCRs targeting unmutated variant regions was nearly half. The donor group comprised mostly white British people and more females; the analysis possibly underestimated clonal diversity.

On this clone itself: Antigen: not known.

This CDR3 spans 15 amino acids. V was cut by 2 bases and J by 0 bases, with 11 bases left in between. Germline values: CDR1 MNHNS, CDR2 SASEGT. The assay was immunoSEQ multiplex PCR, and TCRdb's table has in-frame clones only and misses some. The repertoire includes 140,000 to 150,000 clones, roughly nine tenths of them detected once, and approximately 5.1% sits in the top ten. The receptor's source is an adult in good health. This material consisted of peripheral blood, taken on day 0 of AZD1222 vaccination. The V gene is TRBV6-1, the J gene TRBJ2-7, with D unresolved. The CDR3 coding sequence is TGTGCCAGCAGTGAATTTGCGTCCCGCTCCTACGAGCAGTACTTC. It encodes CASSEFASRSYEQYF.